This T cell receptor (beta chain) comes out of a study of naive and memory T cell subsets. An equimolar mix of two oligonucleotides served as the beta constant-region primer for TRBC1 and TRBC2. The ligated cDNA underwent four PCR rounds using SP2 and nested alpha and beta constant-region primers. Using its own MiXCR run on the UMI-ligation and nested PCR reads, TCRdb lists one record per CDR3 protein. The table records 130,000 to 150,000 distinct CDR3 sequences, under 25% of them present only once. This clonotype appeared a few times. The antigen remains unidentified. Compared with germline, one end of the junction differs, possibly owing to a read error. Overall study results and limits: A few larger clonotypes appeared in naive repertoires, especially CD8, possibly memory cells re-expressing CD45RA.

Germline lookup yields CDR1 LGHDT and CDR2 YNNKEL (reference sequence). The CDR3 length is 15 residues. This clonotype was sampled from a human donor in good health. The chain joins TRBV3-1 to TRBJ1-4, with a possible D match to TRBD1 (6 bases). The material sequenced was naive CD4+ T cells from blood. The CDR3 reads CASSKDRRGNEKLFF. CDR3 bases: TGTGCCAGCAGCAAAGACAGGCGGGGTAATGAAAAACTGTTTTTT. Looking up the rest from reference TRBV3-1 and TRBJ1-4 gives the full variable domain: DTAVSQTPKYLVTQMGNDKSIKCEQNLGHDTMYWYKQDSKKFLKIMFSYNNKELIINETVPNRFSPKSPDKAHLNLHINSLELGDSAVYFCASSKDRRGNEKLFFGSGTQLSVL.